The rows below give T cell receptor beta chains drawn from one sample of a study of shared clonotypes between healthy human individuals. Assay used: immunoSEQ multiplex PCR; TCRdb lists only in-frame clones, some missing. This sample has a few million clones, with about 92% found just once. The specimen sequenced was naive CD4+ T cells sorted from blood. These receptors came from a man aged 18 to 29 in good health. Each CDR3 is given with its conserved first and last residue. Fields, in order: D gene, J gene, V gene, clone size, CDR3 protein, CDR3 DNA. D genes are given only for firm matches. Expanded clones are given a class, and other clones once, few, many or no size at all.

d_call: TRBD1; j_call: TRBJ1-2; v_call: TRBV6-5; clone_size: -; cdr3_aa: CASSRGQVSEYGYTF; cdr3_nt: TGTGCCAGCAGCCGCGGACAGGTCTCAGAATATGGCTACACCTTC
d_call: -; j_call: TRBJ2-7; v_call: TRBV6-1; clone_size: -; cdr3_aa: CASSDSYEQYF; cdr3_nt: TGTGCCAGCAGTGATTCCTACGAGCAGTACTTC
d_call: -; j_call: TRBJ1-3; v_call: TRBV2; clone_size: -; cdr3_aa: CASSEGPPASSSGNTIYF; cdr3_nt: TGTGCCAGCAGTGAAGGTCCCCCGGCATCCAGCTCTGGAAACACCATATATTTT
d_call: TRBD1; j_call: TRBJ1-4; v_call: TRBV2; clone_size: -; cdr3_aa: CASSETQGRGEKLFF; cdr3_nt: TGTGCCAGCAGTGAAACACAGGGGCGCGGTGAAAAACTGTTTTTT
d_call: -; j_call: TRBJ2-5; v_call: TRBV4-1; clone_size: -; cdr3_aa: CASSQDWVQETQYF; cdr3_nt: TGCGCCAGCAGCCAAGATTGGGTCCAAGAGACCCAGTACTTC
d_call: -; j_call: TRBJ1-1; v_call: TRBV14; clone_size: -; cdr3_aa: CASSQDRSRRDTEAFF; cdr3_nt: TGTGCCAGCAGCCAAGATAGGTCTCGGCGGGACACTGAAGCTTTCTTT
d_call: TRBD2; j_call: TRBJ2-3; v_call: TRBV5-1; clone_size: -; cdr3_aa: CASSGREGRGTDTQYF; cdr3_nt: TGCGCCAGCAGCGGCCGGGAGGGAAGGGGCACAGATACGCAGTATTTT
d_call: -; j_call: TRBJ1-4; v_call: TRBV6-1; clone_size: -; cdr3_aa: CASSLGLGKLFF; cdr3_nt: TGTGCCAGCAGCCTGGGGCTGGGAAAACTGTTTTTT
d_call: -; j_call: TRBJ1-2; v_call: TRBV11-2; clone_size: -; cdr3_aa: CASSWITGTRLGYGYTF; cdr3_nt: TGTGCCAGCAGCTGGATAACCGGGACACGCCTCGGCTATGGCTACACCTTC
d_call: -; j_call: TRBJ1-3; v_call: TRBV7-9; clone_size: -; cdr3_aa: CASSPGTSGNTIYF; cdr3_nt: TGTGCCAGCAGCCCGGGGACCTCTGGAAACACCATATATTTT
d_call: -; j_call: TRBJ2-3; v_call: TRBV19; clone_size: -; cdr3_aa: CASSMQGSWADTQYF; cdr3_nt: TGTGCCAGTAGTATGCAGGGGTCGTGGGCAGATACGCAGTATTTT
d_call: TRBD1; j_call: TRBJ2-7; v_call: TRBV28; clone_size: -; cdr3_aa: CASSPIDRGSYEQYF; cdr3_nt: TGTGCCAGCAGCCCGATAGACAGGGGCTCCTACGAGCAGTACTTC
d_call: -; j_call: TRBJ2-2; v_call: TRBV11-2; clone_size: -; cdr3_aa: CASSLGAAFTGELFF; cdr3_nt: TGTGCCAGCAGCTTAGGTGCAGCGTTCACCGGGGAGCTGTTTTTT
d_call: -; j_call: TRBJ1-2; v_call: TRBV19; clone_size: -; cdr3_aa: CASSIMGSPYGYTF; cdr3_nt: TGTGCCAGTAGTATAATGGGCAGCCCCTATGGCTACACCTTC
d_call: -; j_call: TRBJ1-1; v_call: TRBV7-9; clone_size: -; cdr3_aa: CASSLNWGTKAFF; cdr3_nt: TGTGCCAGCAGCCTAAACTGGGGGACCAAAGCTTTCTTT
d_call: -; j_call: TRBJ2-7; v_call: TRBV18; clone_size: -; cdr3_aa: CASSPSTLSYEQYF; cdr3_nt: TGTGCCAGCTCACCTTCGACACTCTCCTACGAGCAGTACTTC
d_call: TRBD1; j_call: TRBJ2-5; v_call: TRBV19; clone_size: -; cdr3_aa: CASSIMGQNQETQYF; cdr3_nt: TGTGCCAGTAGTATAATGGGACAGAATCAAGAGACCCAGTACTTC
d_call: -; j_call: TRBJ1-1; v_call: TRBV19; clone_size: -; cdr3_aa: CASSIGGHRRAEAFF; cdr3_nt: TGTGCCAGTAGTATCGGGGGACACCGTCGCGCTGAAGCTTTCTTT
d_call: -; j_call: TRBJ2-3; v_call: TRBV5-1; clone_size: -; cdr3_aa: CASSLVGQATDTQYF; cdr3_nt: TGCGCCAGCAGCTTGGTGGGTCAAGCGACAGATACGCAGTATTTT
d_call: -; j_call: TRBJ2-7; v_call: TRBV6-1; clone_size: -; cdr3_aa: CASSELGFVTYEQYF; cdr3_nt: TGTGCCAGCAGTGAATTGGGTTTTGTCACCTACGAGCAGTACTTC
d_call: -; j_call: TRBJ2-1; v_call: TRBV7-2; clone_size: -; cdr3_aa: CASSLDGGLGEQFF; cdr3_nt: TGTGCCAGCAGCTTAGACGGGGGTCTCGGTGAGCAGTTCTTC
d_call: -; j_call: TRBJ1-6; v_call: TRBV14; clone_size: -; cdr3_aa: CASSPPGLYNSPLHF; cdr3_nt: TGTGCCAGCAGCCCCCCGGGACTTTATAATTCACCCCTCCACTTT
d_call: -; j_call: TRBJ2-5; v_call: TRBV5-5; clone_size: once; cdr3_aa: CASSPGTSEVTQYF; cdr3_nt: TGTGCCAGCAGCCCCGGGACGTCAGAGGTGACCCAGTACTTC
d_call: -; j_call: TRBJ2-5; v_call: TRBV6-6; clone_size: -; cdr3_aa: CASSYPRGRGETQYF; cdr3_nt: TGTGCCAGCAGTTACCCCCGAGGGCGGGGAGAGACCCAGTACTTC
d_call: -; j_call: TRBJ2-5; v_call: TRBV11-2; clone_size: -; cdr3_aa: CASNNMGTGKTQYF; cdr3_nt: TGTGCCAGCAACAACATGGGAACAGGAAAGACCCAGTACTTC
d_call: -; j_call: TRBJ2-1; v_call: TRBV11-2; clone_size: -; cdr3_aa: CASSLVSTGYEQFF; cdr3_nt: TGTGCCAGCAGCTTAGTATCCACAGGCTATGAGCAGTTCTTC
d_call: -; j_call: TRBJ1-2; v_call: TRBV6-5; clone_size: -; cdr3_aa: CASSSAEWRGYTF; cdr3_nt: TGTGCCAGCAGTTCCGCCGAGTGGAGGGGCTACACCTTC
d_call: -; j_call: TRBJ2-7; v_call: TRBV6-5; clone_size: -; cdr3_aa: CASSYSGGLGEQYF; cdr3_nt: TGTGCCAGCAGTTACTCGGGGGGGCTGGGCGAGCAGTACTTC
d_call: TRBD1; j_call: TRBJ2-5; v_call: TRBV19; clone_size: -; cdr3_aa: CASSRDSQETQYF; cdr3_nt: TGTGCCAGTAGTCGGGACAGCCAAGAGACCCAGTACTTC